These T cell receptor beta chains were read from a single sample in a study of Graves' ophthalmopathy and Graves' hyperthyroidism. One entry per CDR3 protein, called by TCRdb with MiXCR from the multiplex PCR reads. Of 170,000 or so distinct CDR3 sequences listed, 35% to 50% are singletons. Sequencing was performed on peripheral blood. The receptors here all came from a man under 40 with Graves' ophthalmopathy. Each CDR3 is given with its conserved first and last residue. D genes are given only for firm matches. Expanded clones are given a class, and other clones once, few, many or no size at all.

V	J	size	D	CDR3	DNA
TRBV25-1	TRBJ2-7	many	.	CASSKGAGYEQYF	TGTGCCAGCAGTAAGGGGGCGGGGTACGAGCAGTACTTC
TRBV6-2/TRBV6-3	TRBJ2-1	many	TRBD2	CATHSGTSGSKGEQFF	TGTGCCACCCACTCCGGGACTAGCGGGAGTAAGGGTGAGCAGTTCTTC
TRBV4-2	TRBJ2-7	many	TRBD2	CASSQDSGGYEQYF	TGTGCCAGCAGCCAAGATAGCGGGGGCTACGAGCAGTACTTC
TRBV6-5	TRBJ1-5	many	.	CASSSGSQPQHF	TGTGCCAGCAGTTCAGGGAGTCAGCCCCAGCATTTT
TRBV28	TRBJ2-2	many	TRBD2	CASSFTPGTASGRGTGELFF	TGTGCCAGCAGTTTCACTCCCGGGACAGCTAGCGGGAGAGGTACCGGGGAGCTGTTTTTT
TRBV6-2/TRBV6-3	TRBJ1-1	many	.	CASSWGPREAFF	TGTGCCAGCAGTTGGGGCCCGCGGGAAGCTTTCTTT
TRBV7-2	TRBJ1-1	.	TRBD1	CASSLGQGALSPFF	TGTGCCAGCAGCTTAGGCCAGGGGGCTTTGAGCCCTTTCTTT
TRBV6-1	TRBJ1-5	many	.	CASSPQEYNQPQHF	TGTGCCAGCAGTCCTCAGGAGTACAATCAGCCCCAGCATTTT
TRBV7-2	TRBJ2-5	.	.	CASSSGPYQETQYF	TGTGCCAGCAGCTCGGGCCCCTACCAAGAGACCCAGTACTTC
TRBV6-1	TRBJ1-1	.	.	CASSWQGNTEAFF	TGTGCCAGCAGCTGGCAGGGGAACACTGAAGCTTTCTTT
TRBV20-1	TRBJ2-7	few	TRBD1	CSAPGQGFYEQYF	TGCAGTGCCCCGGGACAGGGGTTCTACGAGCAGTACTTC
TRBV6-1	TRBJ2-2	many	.	CASSEFPHTGELFF	TGTGCCAGCAGTGAGTTTCCCCACACCGGGGAGCTGTTTTTT
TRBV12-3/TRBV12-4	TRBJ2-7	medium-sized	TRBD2	CASRKPGTSYEQYF	TGTGCCAGCAGGAAACCCGGGACTAGCTACGAGCAGTACTTC
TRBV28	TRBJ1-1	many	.	CASSLDDAPGNTEAFF	TGTGCCAGCAGTTTAGATGACGCGCCGGGGAACACTGAAGCTTTCTTT
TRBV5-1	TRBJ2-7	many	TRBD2	CASSIRTSGRASTYEQYF	TGCGCCAGCAGCATACGGACTAGCGGGAGGGCCTCCACCTACGAGCAGTACTTC
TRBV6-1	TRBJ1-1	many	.	CASTPTGLNTEAFF	TGTGCCAGCACCCCGACAGGTTTGAACACTGAAGCTTTCTTT
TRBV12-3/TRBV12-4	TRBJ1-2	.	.	CASSYGSGVREDGYTF	TGTGCCAGCAGTTACGGGAGTGGGGTCAGGGAAGATGGCTACACCTTC
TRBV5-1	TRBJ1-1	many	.	CASSGSSMNTEAFF	TGCGCCAGCAGCGGTTCATCTATGAACACTGAAGCTTTCTTT
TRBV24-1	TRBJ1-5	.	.	CATKGPQHF	TGTGCCACGAAAGGGCCCCAGCATTTT
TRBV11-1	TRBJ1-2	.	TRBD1	CASSSGQGFDIYGYTF	TGTGCCAGCAGCTCGGGACAGGGGTTCGATATCTATGGCTACACCTTC
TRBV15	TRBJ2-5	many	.	CATSNLEYQETQYF	TGTGCCACCAGCAACCTCGAGTACCAAGAGACCCAGTACTTC
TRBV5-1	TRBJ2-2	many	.	CASSLDEYSGELFF	TGCGCCAGCAGCTTGGATGAGTACTCCGGGGAGCTGTTTTTT
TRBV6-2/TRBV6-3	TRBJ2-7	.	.	CASSYSKNQGTYEQYF	TGTGCCAGCAGTTACTCGAAGAACCAGGGCACCTACGAGCAGTACTTC
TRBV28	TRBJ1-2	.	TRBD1	CASSRTGGTNYGYTF	TGTGCCAGCAGTCGGACAGGGGGTACTAACTATGGCTACACCTTC
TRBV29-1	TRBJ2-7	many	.	CSVEEGYEQYF	TGCAGCGTTGAAGAAGGCTACGAGCAGTACTTC
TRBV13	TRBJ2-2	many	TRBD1	CASSRRTGGTGELFF	TGTGCCAGCAGCAGGCGGACAGGGGGCACCGGGGAGCTGTTTTTT
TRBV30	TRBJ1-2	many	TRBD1	CASIQGGYGYTF	TGTGCATCGATACAGGGGGGTTATGGCTACACCTTC
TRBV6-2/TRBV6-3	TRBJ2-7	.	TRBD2	CASSYSGTSSYEQYF	TGTGCCAGCAGTTACTCCGGGACTAGCTCCTACGAGCAGTACTTC
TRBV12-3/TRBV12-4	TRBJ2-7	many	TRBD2	CASSPGTSGTFEQYF	TGTGCCAGCAGTCCCGGGACTAGCGGGACTTTTGAGCAGTACTTC
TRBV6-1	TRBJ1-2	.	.	CASSLRSGTKNGYTF	TGTGCCAGCAGTCTCCGCTCCGGGACAAAAAATGGCTACACCTTC
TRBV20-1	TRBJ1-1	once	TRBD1	CSAGGTGNTEAFF	TGCAGTGCTGGCGGGACAGGGAACACTGAAGCTTTCTTT
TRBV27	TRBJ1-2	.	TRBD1	CASSTSWDRNYGYTF	TGTGCCAGCAGTACCTCCTGGGACAGAAACTATGGCTACACCTTC
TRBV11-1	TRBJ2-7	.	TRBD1	CASSPQQTGIGYEQYF	TGTGCCAGCAGCCCACAGCAGACAGGGATCGGTTACGAGCAGTACTTC
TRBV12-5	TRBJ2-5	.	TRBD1	CASGLDRGAETQYF	TGTGCTAGTGGTTTGGACAGGGGAGCGGAGACCCAGTACTTC
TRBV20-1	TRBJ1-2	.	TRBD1	CSAIYRGPGQGYTF	TGCAGTGCTATCTACAGGGGCCCGGGCCAAGGCTACACCTTC
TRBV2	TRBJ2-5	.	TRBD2	CASSAWTSVGETQYF	TGTGCCAGCAGTGCATGGACTAGCGTTGGGGAGACCCAGTACTTC
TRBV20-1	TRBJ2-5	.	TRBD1	CSARPPRTGVQETQYF	TGCAGTGCTAGACCTCCCCGGACAGGGGTCCAAGAGACCCAGTACTTC
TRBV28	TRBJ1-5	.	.	CASSLSRAPQPQHF	TGTGCCAGCAGTTTATCCAGGGCGCCGCAGCCCCAGCATTTT
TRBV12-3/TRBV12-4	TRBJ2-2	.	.	CASSFRRNGELFF	TGTGCCAGCAGTTTCCGTCGAAACGGGGAGCTGTTTTTT
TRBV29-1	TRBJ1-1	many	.	CSVEWGSGTEAFF	TGCAGCGTTGAATGGGGGAGCGGCACTGAAGCTTTCTTT
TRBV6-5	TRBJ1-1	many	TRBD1	CASSYSQGAGDTEAFF	TGTGCCAGCAGTTACTCACAGGGGGCAGGGGACACTGAAGCTTTCTTT
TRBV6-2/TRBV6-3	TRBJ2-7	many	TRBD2	CASSYSVGLAESYEQYF	TGTGCCAGCAGTTACTCGGTCGGGCTAGCGGAGAGCTACGAGCAGTACTTC
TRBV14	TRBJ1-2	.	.	CASSQERGRALHTF	TGTGCCAGCAGCCAAGAAAGAGGCAGGGCCCTTCACACCTTC
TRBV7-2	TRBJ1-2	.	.	CASSPSGGSIYGYTF	TGTGCCAGCAGCCCCAGCGGCGGCAGCATTTATGGCTACACCTTC
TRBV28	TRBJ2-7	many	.	CASSLSPYEQYF	TGTGCCAGCAGTTTATCCCCTTACGAGCAGTACTTC
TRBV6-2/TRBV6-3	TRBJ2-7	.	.	CASSYELAANYEQYF	TGTGCCAGCAGCTACGAACTAGCAGCAAACTACGAGCAGTACTTC
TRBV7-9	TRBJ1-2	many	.	CASSLARGQYGYTF	TGTGCCAGCAGCTTAGCGCGCGGGCAGTATGGCTACACCTTC
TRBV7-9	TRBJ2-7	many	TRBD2	CASSYPTSGNYEQYF	TGTGCCAGCAGCTACCCGACTAGCGGGAACTACGAGCAGTACTTC
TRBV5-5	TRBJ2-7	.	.	CASSLDRGSVQQYF	TGTGCCAGCAGCTTGGATCGGGGCTCGGTCCAGCAGTACTTC
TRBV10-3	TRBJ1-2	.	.	CATNTENYGYTF	TGTGCCACTAATACAGAAAACTATGGCTACACCTTC
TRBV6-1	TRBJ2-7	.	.	CASSRGDEQYF	TGTGCCAGCAGTCGAGGGGATGAGCAGTACTTC
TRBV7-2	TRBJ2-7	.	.	CASSHSGQRGNEQYF	TGTGCCAGCAGTCATTCGGGACAACGAGGGAACGAGCAGTACTTC
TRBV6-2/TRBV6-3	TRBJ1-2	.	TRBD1	CASSKPTGTDYGYTF	TGTGCCAGCAGTAAACCGACAGGGACCGACTATGGCTACACCTTC
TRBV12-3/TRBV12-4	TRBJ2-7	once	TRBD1	CASSLPGQFHEQYF	TGTGCCAGCAGTTTACCGGGACAGTTCCACGAGCAGTACTTC
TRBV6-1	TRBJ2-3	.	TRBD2	CASSLGLAGLTDTQYF	TGTGCCAGCAGTCTGGGACTAGCGGGCCTCACAGATACGCAGTATTTT
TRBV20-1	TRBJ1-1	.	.	CSPSESRGMRTEAFF	TGCAGCCCCTCCGAATCGAGGGGCATGAGGACTGAAGCTTTCTTT